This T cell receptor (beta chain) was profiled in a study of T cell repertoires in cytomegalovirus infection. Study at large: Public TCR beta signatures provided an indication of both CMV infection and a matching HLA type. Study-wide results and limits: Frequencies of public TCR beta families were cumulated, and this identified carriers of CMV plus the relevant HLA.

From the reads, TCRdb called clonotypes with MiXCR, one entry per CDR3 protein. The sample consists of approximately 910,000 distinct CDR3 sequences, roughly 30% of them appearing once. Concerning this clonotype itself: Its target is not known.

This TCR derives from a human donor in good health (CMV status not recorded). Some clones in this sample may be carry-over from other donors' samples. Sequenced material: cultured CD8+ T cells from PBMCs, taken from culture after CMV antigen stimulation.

As DNA, the CDR3 is TGTGCCAGCAGCCCCGGAATCACTAGCGGGGTCCAAGAGACCCAGTACTTC. It yields the protein CASSPGITSGVQETQYF. The genes are TRBV7-6 and TRBJ2-5; 10 bases map to TRBD2. The CDR3 consists of 17 residues. Trimming cost V 5 bases and J 1 base; bases outside gene matches: 10. Germline CDR1 reads SGHVS; CDR2 reads FNYEAQ.